This T cell receptor (beta chain) is from a study of T cell responses to AZD1222 COVID-19 vaccine. Study findings and constraints: Spike-specific TCRs gained breadth and depth after people received two AZD1222 doses. Donors were mostly white British, more females; clonal diversity possibly underestimated.

Of note for this clone: What it recognizes is unknown.

CDR3 length: 14 amino acids. Trimming cost V 0 bases and J 7 bases; bases outside gene matches: 6. TCRdb's copy holds only in-frame clones and misses some; the assay was immunoSEQ multiplex PCR. The table records some 170,000 clones, approximately 91% of them present only once. The sequence came from an adult in good health. Here the sequenced sample was peripheral blood, taken on day 0 of AZD1222 vaccination. This chain connects TRBV5-3 to TRBJ2-7, with 8 nucleotides matching TRBD1. TRBV5-3 counts as an open reading frame of uncertain function. CDR3 residues: CARSLGQGMREQYV. The CDR3 DNA sequence: TGTGCCAGAAGCTTGGGACAGGGGATGAGGGAGCAGTACGTC.